The 5 T cell receptor beta chains listed next were all sequenced from one sample in a study of blood T cell repertoires in COVID-19. Repertoires were generated with immunoSEQ multiplex PCR, while TCRdb's copy carries only in-frame clones and drops some. The sample holds tens of thousands of clones, approximately 88% seen once. What was sequenced was peripheral blood. The receptors here all came from a human donor with active COVID-19. The donor label of this sample is uncertain.

On this clone itself: The junction departs from the called germline gene at one end, perhaps through a read error. The chain carries TRBV7-7 and TRBJ2-3; D remains ambiguous. Germline V lookup: CDR1 SSHAT, CDR2 FNYEAQ (reference sequence). CDR3 length: 14 residues. CDR3 sequence: CASSPVSRTDTQYF. The CDR3 region has the DNA TGTGCTAGCAGCCCCGTAAGCCGCACAGATACGCAGTATTTT.

This sequence joins TRBV7-4 and TRBJ1-4; 7 bases are a match to TRBD1. In germline, CDR1 is SGHVT, CDR2 SQSDAQ. The CDR3 is made up of 15 amino acids. V was clipped by 3 bases and J by 4 bases; unmatched bases: 5. CDR3 loop: CASSLTGNLNEKLFF. The CDR3 DNA reads as TGTGCCAGCAGCTTGACAGGGAACCTTAATGAAAAACTGTTTTTT.

The chain carries TRBV7-2 and TRBJ2-5; possible D gene TRBD1, 6 bases. The CDR3 covers 14 residues. Trimming shortened V by 0 bases and J by 6 bases, and 11 bases separated the two germline ends. The germline gives CDR1 SGHTA, CDR2 FQGNSA. The CDR3 reads CASSLANGDKTQYF. For the CDR3, the DNA is TGTGCCAGCAGCTTAGCGAACGGGGACAAGACCCAGTACTTC.

The chain joins TRBV7-2 to TRBJ1-3, with TRBD1 as a possible D gene (6 bases). V gave up 5 bases and J gave up 0 bases, with 14 bases separating them. The CDR3 contains 16 residues. Germline CDR1 reads SGHTA; CDR2 reads FQGNSA. The CDR3 region is CASSRDIGISGNTIYF. The CDR3 bases are TGTGCCAGCAGCCGGGACATAGGGATCTCTGGAAACACCATATATTTT.

The chain links TRBV6-1 to TRBJ1-2; D uncertain. Germline V gene lookup returns CDR1 MNHNS and CDR2 SASEGT. The V gene lost 2 bases and the J gene lost 4 bases, with 11 bases spanning the gap. The CDR3 contains 14 residues. In DNA form, the CDR3 reads TGTGCCAGCAGTGAATCTGCCAGTTCCTATGGCTACACCTTC. This sequence encodes CASSESASSYGYTF.